This entry is about one T cell receptor beta chain. Its cognate antigen is unknown. These data belong to a study of PD-1 blockade in classical Hodgkin lymphoma. Study outcomes and limitations: Whoever responded completely had baseline diversity much like that seen in newly diagnosed patients.

TCRdb's copy holds only in-frame clones and misses some; the assay was immunoSEQ multiplex PCR. The repertoire has about 93,000 clones, around 90% of them found once; the top ten carry approximately 2.4%. The CDR3 consists of 16 residues. The junction had 5 bases not matched to a gene; V was cut back by 1 base and J by 4 bases. Germline lookup yields CDR1 SGHVS and CDR2 FNYEAQ. Each and every patient relapsed after autologous stem cell transplantation, and patients got differing brentuximab vedotin exposure. This TCR was sampled from a human donor with classical Hodgkin lymphoma. The V and J genes are TRBV7-6 and TRBJ2-2; 8 nucleotides line up with TRBD2. This sample comprised peripheral blood mononuclear cells (PBMCs), obtained before the second cycle of nivolumab. CDR3 sequence: CASSLGWAGGTGELFF. CDR3 DNA: TGTGCCAGCAGCTTAGGTTGGGCGGGAGGCACCGGGGAGCTGTTTTTT.